The rows below give T cell receptor beta chains drawn from one sample of a study of blood T cells in healthy people across ages. Each CDR3 protein is one row after TCRdb ran MiXCR on the 5' RACE reads. Among about 730,000 distinct CDR3 sequences, about 40% were seen once, and the ten largest hold 20% to 25%. The sample taken for sequencing was blood. The receptors were sampled from a woman aged 60-70 years in good health. CDR3s include the opening cysteine and the closing phenylalanine or tryptophan. Each record gives: CDR3 DNA, CDR3 protein, CDR3 length, V gene, J gene, D gene, clone size. A D gene is named only where the DNA matches it firmly. Only part of the rows carry a size: once, few, many, or a class if the clone is expanded.

TGTGCCAGCAGCTGGACAGGGACGCCAGATACGCAGTATTTT,CASSWTGTPDTQYF,14,TRBV7-9,TRBJ2-3,TRBD1,-
TGTGCCAGCAGCTTAGATGGGACCGCATTTTATGGCTACACCTTC,CASSLDGTAFYGYTF,15,TRBV7-2,TRBJ1-2,-,few
TGTGCCAGCAGTGGTTTGAGGACCTACGGGCAGTACTTC,CASSGLRTYGQYF,13,TRBV7-6,TRBJ2-7,-,once
TGTGCCAGCAGCCCTTTAGGCAATACGCAGTATTTT,CASSPLGNTQYF,12,TRBV7-2,TRBJ2-3,-,many
TGTGCCAGCAGTTTGACAGGGTATGGCTACGAGCAGTACTTC,CASSLTGYGYEQYF,14,TRBV27,TRBJ2-7,TRBD1,-
TGTGCCAGCAGCTTAGGCCTGGGACAGATCGACTCCTCCTACAATGAGCAGTTCTTC,CASSLGLGQIDSSYNEQFF,19,TRBV7-6,TRBJ2-1,TRBD1,-
TGTGCCAGCAGCCAAGTGAATAACTACGAGCAGTACTTC,CASSQVNNYEQYF,13,TRBV3-1,TRBJ2-7,-,-
TGCGCCAGCAGCCCCGTGCCGGGTAGATACGAGCAGTACTTC,CASSPVPGRYEQYF,14,TRBV4-3,TRBJ2-7,-,-
TGTGCCAGCAGTTACTTCCGACTAGCGGGTGACGATGAGCAGTTCTTC,CASSYFRLAGDDEQFF,16,TRBV6-6,TRBJ2-1,TRBD2,-
TGTGCCAGCAGCGACCCCGGGACAGGGTCTCCCGAGCAGTACTTC,CASSDPGTGSPEQYF,15,TRBV9,TRBJ2-7,TRBD1,-
TGTGCCAGCACCCGAGCGAACTCTGGGGCCAACGTCCTGACTTTC,CASTRANSGANVLTF,15,TRBV25-1,TRBJ2-6,-,-
TGTGCCAGCAAGGACAGGGGTGGCACTGAAGCTTTCTTT,CASKDRGGTEAFF,13,TRBV25-1,TRBJ1-1,TRBD1,-
TGTGCCAGCAGCCCCCGGGGGGCCGGTACGGCCGAGACCCAGTTCTTC,CASSPRGAGTAETQFF,16,TRBV7-2,TRBJ2-1,-,-
TGTGCCAGCAGCGCGGACCGAAGTGGCCACCAAGAGACCCAGTACTTC,CASSADRSGHQETQYF,16,TRBV2,TRBJ2-5,-,once
TGTGCTAGTGGCCCAACCGCGGGGGATGAAGCTTTCTTT,CASGPTAGDEAFF,13,TRBV12-5,TRBJ1-1,-,-
TGTGCCAGCAGCCTCCATACAGGGGGCAACGAGCAGTACTTC,CASSLHTGGNEQYF,14,TRBV13,TRBJ2-7,TRBD1,many
TGTGCCAGCAGCTTTAACGGGAGAAGCACAGATATGCAGTATTTT,CASSFNGRSTDMQYF,15,TRBV7-2,TRBJ2-3,-,-
TGTGCCAGCATCGGGGGGGGAAACACCATATATTTT,CASIGGGNTIYF,12,TRBV27,TRBJ1-3,-,-
TGTGCCAGCAGCCATCTTGACCGGGGCGGCACAGATACGCAGTATTTT,CASSHLDRGGTDTQYF,16,TRBV3-1,TRBJ2-3,-,-
TGTGCCAGCAGCTGGACGGGATCTAAAGGCATTCAGTACTTC,CASSWTGSKGIQYF,14,TRBV7-8,TRBJ2-4,-,-
TGTGCCAGCAGTTACCGACAGGGGGCGCACAACTATGGCTACACCTTC,CASSYRQGAHNYGYTF,16,TRBV27,TRBJ1-2,TRBD1,few
TGTGCCAGCCGATACAGGGGGACGAACACTGAAGCTTTCTTT,CASRYRGTNTEAFF,14,TRBV7-2,TRBJ1-1,TRBD1,-
TGTGCCAGCAGCCAAGAAGCTGGCTACAATGAGCAGTTCTTC,CASSQEAGYNEQFF,14,TRBV3-1,TRBJ2-1,-,-
TGTGCCAGCAGCACGGGACTAGCGGGAGTCAGCGATACGCAGTATTTT,CASSTGLAGVSDTQYF,16,TRBV7-2,TRBJ2-3,TRBD2,few
TGCAGCGTTGCCAGGGCGAGCCCCACAGATACGCAGTATTTT,CSVARASPTDTQYF,14,TRBV29-1,TRBJ2-3,-,-